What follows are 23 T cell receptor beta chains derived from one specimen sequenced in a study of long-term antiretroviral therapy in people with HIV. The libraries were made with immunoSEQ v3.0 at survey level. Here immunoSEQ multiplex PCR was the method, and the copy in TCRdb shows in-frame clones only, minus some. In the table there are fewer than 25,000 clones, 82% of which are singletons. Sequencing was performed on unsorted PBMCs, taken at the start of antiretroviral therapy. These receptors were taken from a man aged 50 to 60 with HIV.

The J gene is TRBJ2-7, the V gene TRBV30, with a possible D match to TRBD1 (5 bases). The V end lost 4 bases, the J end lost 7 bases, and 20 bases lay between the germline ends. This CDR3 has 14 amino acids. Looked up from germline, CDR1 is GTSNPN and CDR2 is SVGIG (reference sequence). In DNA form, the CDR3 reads TGTGCCTGGACTCAGGGCACCCAGCTCAGGGAGCAGTACTTC. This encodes CAWTQGTQLREQYF.

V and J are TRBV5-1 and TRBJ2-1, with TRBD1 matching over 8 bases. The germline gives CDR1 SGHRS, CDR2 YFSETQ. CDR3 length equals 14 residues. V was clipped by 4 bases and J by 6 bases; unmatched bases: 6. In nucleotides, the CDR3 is TGCGCCAGCAGCCCCGGGACAGGTATCAATGAGCAGTTCTTC. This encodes CASSPGTGINEQFF. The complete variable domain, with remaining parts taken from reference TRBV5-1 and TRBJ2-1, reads KAGVTQTPRYLIKTRGQQVTLSCSPISGHRSVSWYQQTPGQGLQFLFEYFSETQRNKGNFPGRFSGRQFSNSRSEMNVSTLELGDSALYLCASSPGTGINEQFFGPGTRLTVL.

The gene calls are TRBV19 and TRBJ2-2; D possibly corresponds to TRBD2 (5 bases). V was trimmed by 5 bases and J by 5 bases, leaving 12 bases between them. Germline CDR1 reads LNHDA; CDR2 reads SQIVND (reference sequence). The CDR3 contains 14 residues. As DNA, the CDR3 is TGTGCCAGTAGTTCGGACTTGGAAACCGGGGAGCTGTTTTTT. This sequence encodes CASSSDLETGELFF.

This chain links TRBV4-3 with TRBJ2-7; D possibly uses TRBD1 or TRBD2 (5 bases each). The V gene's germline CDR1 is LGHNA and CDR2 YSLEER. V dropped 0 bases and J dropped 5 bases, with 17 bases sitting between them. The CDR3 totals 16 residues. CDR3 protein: CASSQDRTGPGNEQYF. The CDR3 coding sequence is TGCGCCAGCAGCCAAGATCGTACAGGCCCGGGGAACGAGCAGTACTTC.

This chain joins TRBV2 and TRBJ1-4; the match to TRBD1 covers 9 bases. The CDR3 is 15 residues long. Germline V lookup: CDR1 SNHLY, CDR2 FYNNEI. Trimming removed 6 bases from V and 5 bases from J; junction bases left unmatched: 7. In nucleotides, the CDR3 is TGTGCCAGCAGAACTACCGGGACAGGGAATGAAAAACTGTTTTTT. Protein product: CASRTTGTGNEKLFF.

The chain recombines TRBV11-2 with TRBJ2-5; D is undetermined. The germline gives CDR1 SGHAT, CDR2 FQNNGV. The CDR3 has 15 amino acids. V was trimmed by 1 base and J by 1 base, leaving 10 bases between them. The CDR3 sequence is CASSLGGAFQETQYF. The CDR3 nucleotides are TGTGCCAGCAGCTTAGGTGGAGCCTTCCAAGAGACCCAGTACTTC.

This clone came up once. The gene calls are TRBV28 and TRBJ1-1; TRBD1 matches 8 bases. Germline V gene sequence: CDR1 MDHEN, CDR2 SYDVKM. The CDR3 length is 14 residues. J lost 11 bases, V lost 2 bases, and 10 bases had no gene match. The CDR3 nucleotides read TGTGCCAGCAGTTTACGGACAGGGAAGATGAGTGCTTTCTTT. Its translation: CASSLRTGKMSAFF.

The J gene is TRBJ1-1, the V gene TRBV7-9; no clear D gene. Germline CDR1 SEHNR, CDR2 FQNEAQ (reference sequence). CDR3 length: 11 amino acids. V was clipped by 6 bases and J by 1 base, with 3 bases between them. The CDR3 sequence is CASRRNTEAFF. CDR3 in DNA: TGTGCCAGCAGAAGGAACACTGAAGCTTTCTTT.

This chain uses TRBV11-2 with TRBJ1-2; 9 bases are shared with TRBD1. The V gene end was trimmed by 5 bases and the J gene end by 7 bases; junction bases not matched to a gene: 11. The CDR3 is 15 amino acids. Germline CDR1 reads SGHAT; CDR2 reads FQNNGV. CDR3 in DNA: TGTGCCAGCAGCCCCCGGGACAGGGAGGTATCTGGCTACACCTTC. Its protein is CASSPRDREVSGYTF.

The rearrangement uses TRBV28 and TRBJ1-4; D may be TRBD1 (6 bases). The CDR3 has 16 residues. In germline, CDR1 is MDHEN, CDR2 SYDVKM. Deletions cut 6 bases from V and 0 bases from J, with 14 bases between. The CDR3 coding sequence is TGTGCCAGCAGCTCCGACAGGAGGGCAACTAATGAAAAACTGTTTTTT. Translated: CASSSDRRATNEKLFF.

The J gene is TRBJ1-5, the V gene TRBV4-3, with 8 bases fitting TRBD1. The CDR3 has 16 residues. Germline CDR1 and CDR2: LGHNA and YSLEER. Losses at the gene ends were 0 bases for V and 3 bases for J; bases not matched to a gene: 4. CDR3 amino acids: CASSQELTGANQPQHF. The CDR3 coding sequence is TGCGCCAGCAGCCAAGAATTGACAGGGGCCAATCAGCCCCAGCATTTT.

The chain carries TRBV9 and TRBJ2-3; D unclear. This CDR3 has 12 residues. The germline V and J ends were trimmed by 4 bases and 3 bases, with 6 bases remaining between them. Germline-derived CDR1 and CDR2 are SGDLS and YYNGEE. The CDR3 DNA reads TGTGCCAGCAGCTCCCTTACAGATACGCAGTATTTT. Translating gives CASSSLTDTQYF.

The CDR3 reads CASSFPTLKAGARDTQYF. The DNA for the CDR3 is TGTGCCAGCAGTTTTCCCACCCTTAAAGCGGGAGCCCGAGATACGCAGTATTTT. The chain uses TRBV28 and TRBJ2-3; 8 nucleotides line up with TRBD2. This CDR3 spans 18 amino acids. The germline V gene has CDR1 MDHEN and CDR2 SYDVKM. V was pared by 3 bases and J by 5 bases, with 16 bases of the junction left unmatched.

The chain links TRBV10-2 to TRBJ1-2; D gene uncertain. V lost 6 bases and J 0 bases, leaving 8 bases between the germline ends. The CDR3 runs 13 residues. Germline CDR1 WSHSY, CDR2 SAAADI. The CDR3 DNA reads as TGCGCCAGCAGGGCTCTTTCTAACTATGGCTACACCTTC. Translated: CASRALSNYGYTF.

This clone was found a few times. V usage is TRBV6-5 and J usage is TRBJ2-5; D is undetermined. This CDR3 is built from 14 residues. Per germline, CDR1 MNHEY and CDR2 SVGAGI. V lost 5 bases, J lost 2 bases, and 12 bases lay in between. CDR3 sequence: CASSRLRKQETQYF. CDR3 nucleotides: TGTGCCAGCAGTCGTCTGAGAAAACAAGAGACCCAGTACTTC.

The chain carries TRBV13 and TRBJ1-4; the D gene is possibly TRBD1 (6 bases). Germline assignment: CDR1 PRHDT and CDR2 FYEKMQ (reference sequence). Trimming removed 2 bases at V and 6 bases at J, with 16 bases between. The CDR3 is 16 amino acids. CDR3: CASSLNRGAVYEKLFF. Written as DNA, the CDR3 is TGTGCCAGCAGCTTAAACCGGGGGGCGGTGTATGAAAAACTGTTTTTT. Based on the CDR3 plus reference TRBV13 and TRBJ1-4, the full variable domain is AAGVIQSPRHLIKEKRETATLKCYPIPRHDTVYWYQQGPGQDPQFLISFYEKMQSDKGSIPDRFSAQQFSDYHSELNMSSLELGDSALYFCASSLNRGAVYEKLFFGSGTQLSVL.

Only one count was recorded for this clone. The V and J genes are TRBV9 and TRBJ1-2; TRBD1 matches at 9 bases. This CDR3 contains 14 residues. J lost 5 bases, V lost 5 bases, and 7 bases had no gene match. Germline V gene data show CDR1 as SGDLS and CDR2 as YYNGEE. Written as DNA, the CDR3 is TGTGCCAGCAGAGAGGACAGGGGCCTTTATGGCTACACCTTC. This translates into CASREDRGLYGYTF.

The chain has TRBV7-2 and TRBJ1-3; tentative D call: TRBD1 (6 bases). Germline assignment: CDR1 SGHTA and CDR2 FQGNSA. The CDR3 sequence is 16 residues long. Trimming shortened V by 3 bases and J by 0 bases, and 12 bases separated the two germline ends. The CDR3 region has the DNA TGTGCCAGCAGCTTGCAGGGGAAATACTCTGGAAACACCATATATTTT. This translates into CASSLQGKYSGNTIYF. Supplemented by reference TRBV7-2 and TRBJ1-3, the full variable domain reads GAGVSQSPSNKVTEKGKDVELRCDPISGHTALYWYRQSLGQGLEFLIYFQGNSAPDKSGLPSDRFSAERTGGSVSTLTIQRTQQEDSAVYLCASSLQGKYSGNTIYFGEGSWLTVV.

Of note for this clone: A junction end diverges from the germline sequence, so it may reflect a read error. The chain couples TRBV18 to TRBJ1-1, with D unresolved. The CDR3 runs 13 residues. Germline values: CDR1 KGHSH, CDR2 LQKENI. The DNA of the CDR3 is TGTGCCGGCTCACTTGGAACAAACACTGAAGCTTTCTTT. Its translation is CAGSLGTNTEAFF.

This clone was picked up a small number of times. CDR3 bases: TGTGCCAGCAGTTACTTGGGGACTGGCCCTTACTACGAGCAGTACTTC. Protein product: CASSYLGTGPYYEQYF. The chain couples TRBV6-5 to TRBJ2-7; TRBD2 might be the D (6 bases). The CDR3 is made up of 16 amino acids. CDR1 MNHEY and CDR2 SVGAGI come from the germline V gene. Between the trimmed V and J ends, which lost 1 base and 3 bases, there was a span of 16 bases.

Here the CDR3 reads CASGQGQGGTIYF. The CDR3 DNA reads TGTGCTAGTGGTCAAGGACAGGGGGGCACCATATATTTT. The rearrangement uses TRBV12-5 and TRBJ1-3; 10 nucleotides line up with TRBD1. Germline CDR1 is LGHNT and CDR2 is FRNRAP. V shed 5 bases and J 9 bases; nucleotides not matched to a gene: 4. This CDR3 contains 13 residues.

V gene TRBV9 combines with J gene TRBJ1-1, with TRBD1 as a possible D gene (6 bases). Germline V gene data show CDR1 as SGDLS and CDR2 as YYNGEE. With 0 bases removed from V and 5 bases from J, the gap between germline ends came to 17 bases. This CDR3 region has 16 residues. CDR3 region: CASSVEGGASGTEAFF. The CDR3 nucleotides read TGTGCCAGCAGCGTAGAGGGGGGCGCGAGTGGTACTGAAGCTTTCTTT.

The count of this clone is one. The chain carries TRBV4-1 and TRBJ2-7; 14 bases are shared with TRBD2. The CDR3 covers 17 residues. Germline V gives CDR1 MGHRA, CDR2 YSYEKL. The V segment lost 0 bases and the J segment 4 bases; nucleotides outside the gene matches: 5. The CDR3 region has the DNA TGCGCCAGCAGCCAAGATCGACTAGCGGGAGGGTGGTACGAGCAGTACTTC. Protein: CASSQDRLAGGWYEQYF.